This is a list of T cell receptor beta chains from one sample in a study of response to subunit inactivated influenza vaccine. In TCRdb, the RT-PCR reads were re-called with MiXCR into one record per CDR3 protein. The sample contains hundreds of thousands of distinct CDR3 sequences, about an eighth of which appear only once. The source was PBMCs from blood, collected on the day of vaccination. These receptor sequences come from a man in his fifties or sixties who received an inactivated influenza vaccine. Each CDR3 is given with its conserved first and last residue. The D gene is left open where the match is weak. The listing skips clone size in some rows; elsewhere it reads once, few, many or a size class.

d_call	clone_size	v_call	j_call	cdr3_aa	cdr3_nt
.	many	TRBV7-9	TRBJ2-7	CASSPSGKANWRNEQYF	TGTGCCAGCAGCCCCTCCGGGAAAGCAAATTGGCGAAACGAGCAGTACTTC
TRBD1	.	TRBV6-2/TRBV6-3	TRBJ1-5	CATPRDRLIGNQPQHF	TGTGCCACCCCCCGGGACAGACTTATCGGCAATCAGCCCCAGCATTTT
TRBD1	few	TRBV9	TRBJ2-1	CASSVGTGSGNEQFF	TGTGCCAGCAGCGTAGGGACAGGCAGCGGCAATGAGCAGTTCTTC
TRBD1	.	TRBV6-2/TRBV6-3	TRBJ1-1	CASILAGTVNTEAFF	TGTGCCAGCATCCTAGCCGGGACAGTGAACACTGAAGCTTTCTTT
TRBD1	many	TRBV5-5	TRBJ1-1	CASSLGATGLMNTEAFF	TGTGCCAGCAGCTTGGGGGCGACAGGGTTAATGAACACTGAAGCTTTCTTT
.	.	TRBV6-2/TRBV6-3	TRBJ2-3	CASSYSIPQLADTQYF	TGTGCCAGCAGTTACTCGATCCCCCAGTTGGCTGATACGCAGTATTTT
.	few	TRBV9	TRBJ1-1	CASGRGGEGHTEAFF	TGTGCCAGCGGAAGGGGGGGAGAAGGACACACTGAAGCTTTCTTT
TRBD2	many	TRBV15	TRBJ2-1	CATSRDGTSGRGSYNEQFF	TGTGCCACCAGCAGAGACGGGACTAGCGGGAGAGGCTCCTACAATGAGCAGTTCTTC
TRBD2	.	TRBV27	TRBJ2-7	CASSLRPSGSYYEQYF	TGTGCCAGCAGTTTAAGGCCTAGCGGTTCTTACTACGAGCAGTACTTC
TRBD2	few	TRBV7-3	TRBJ2-1	CASSLSGSGDEQFF	TGTGCCAGCAGCTTAAGTGGGAGCGGGGATGAGCAGTTCTTC
TRBD1	few	TRBV20-1	TRBJ2-5	CSAPRGPQETQYF	TGCAGTGCTCCCAGGGGGCCCCAAGAGACCCAGTACTTC
.	few	TRBV7-2	TRBJ2-1	CASSSQASAPNEQFF	TGTGCCAGCAGCAGTCAGGCTAGCGCACCCAATGAGCAGTTCTTC
.	few	TRBV12-3/TRBV12-4	TRBJ1-2	CASSPQIGPGGYTF	TGTGCCAGCAGTCCCCAAATCGGTCCGGGGGGCTACACCTTC
.	.	TRBV28	TRBJ1-1	CASTTPAEAFF	TGTGCCAGCACTACGCCGGCTGAAGCTTTCTTT
TRBD1	.	TRBV20-1	TRBJ1-4	CSARDRIWDRTIATNEKLFF	TGCAGTGCTAGAGATCGCATTTGGGACAGGACCATTGCAACTAATGAAAAACTGTTTTTT
TRBD1	few	TRBV7-9	TRBJ2-6	CASSSGQSSGANVLTF	TGTGCCAGCAGCTCGGGACAGAGCTCTGGGGCCAACGTCCTGACTTTC
.	.	TRBV9	TRBJ2-5	CASSVHLQETQYF	TGTGCCAGCAGCGTCCACTTGCAAGAGACCCAGTACTTC
TRBD2	many	TRBV7-8	TRBJ2-1	CASSPSGRPYNEQFF	TGTGCCAGCAGCCCTAGCGGGAGGCCCTACAATGAGCAGTTCTTC
.	.	TRBV5-5	TRBJ1-1	CASSLDQDTEAFF	TGTGCCAGCAGCTTGGATCAGGACACTGAAGCTTTCTTT
.	many	TRBV12-3/TRBV12-4	TRBJ2-5	CASSGGFETQYF	TGTGCCAGCAGTGGGGGTTTCGAGACCCAGTACTTC
.	.	TRBV6-5	TRBJ2-2	CASSTQYTGELFF	TGTGCCAGCAGTACCCAGTACACCGGGGAGCTGTTTTTT
.	few	TRBV15	TRBJ2-5	CATSRDGTGPETQYF	TGTGCCACCAGCAGAGATGGCACAGGGCCGGAGACCCAGTACTTC
.	many	TRBV15	TRBJ2-1	CATSRGQGTYSGNEQFF	TGTGCCACCAGCAGAGGACAAGGGACATATTCAGGCAATGAGCAGTTCTTC
TRBD1	few	TRBV28	TRBJ1-2	CASSSFQGAYGYTF	TGTGCCAGCAGTTCATTCCAGGGGGCGTATGGCTACACCTTC
.	few	TRBV29-1	TRBJ2-5	CSGGTAQETQYF	TGCAGCGGCGGGACAGCCCAAGAGACCCAGTACTTC
TRBD1	many	TRBV4-3	TRBJ1-4	CASSRGQGRTNEKLFF	TGCGCCAGCAGCCGGGGACAGGGGAGGACTAATGAAAAACTGTTTTTT
.	.	TRBV6-2/TRBV6-3	TRBJ2-6	CASSSALGESGANVLTF	TGTGCCAGCAGTTCCGCCCTCGGGGAATCTGGGGCCAACGTCCTGACTTTC
TRBD1	.	TRBV6-5	TRBJ2-7	CASSFRGQAGYEQYF	TGTGCCAGCAGTTTTAGGGGACAGGCCGGCTACGAGCAGTACTTC
TRBD2	.	TRBV6-5	TRBJ2-1	CASSYDPSGGYNEQFF	TGTGCCAGCAGTTACGATCCTAGCGGGGGTTACAATGAGCAGTTCTTC
.	many	TRBV28	TRBJ1-4	CASRSPRTDPNEKLFF	TGTGCCAGCAGATCACCGAGGACAGACCCAAATGAAAAACTGTTTTTT
.	few	TRBV12-3/TRBV12-4	TRBJ1-1	CASSQGGRYTEAFF	TGTGCCAGCAGTCAAGGGGGGCGGTACACTGAAGCTTTCTTT
TRBD2	.	TRBV5-1	TRBJ2-1	CASSWVAGVNEQFF	TGCGCCAGCAGCTGGGTAGCGGGGGTCAATGAGCAGTTCTTC
TRBD1	.	TRBV24-1	TRBJ2-1	CATSDRDRGRYNEQFF	TGTGCCACCAGTGACCGGGACAGGGGGCGATACAATGAGCAGTTCTTC
TRBD2	.	TRBV27	TRBJ2-7	CASSSSGIFPYEQYF	TGTGCCAGCAGCTCAAGCGGGATCTTCCCCTACGAGCAGTACTTC
.	.	TRBV5-5	TRBJ2-5	CASSSGYAGGETQYF	TGTGCCAGCAGCTCAGGGTACGCAGGGGGGGAGACCCAGTACTTC
.	few	TRBV6-1	TRBJ2-7	CASSEYSGGTYEQYF	TGTGCCAGCAGTGAATATAGTGGCGGCACCTACGAGCAGTACTTC
.	many	TRBV29-1	TRBJ2-5	CSVGNGGGETQYF	TGCAGCGTTGGAAATGGGGGAGGAGAGACCCAGTACTTC
.	few	TRBV27	TRBJ1-6	CASSQTTGTNSPLHF	TGTGCCAGCAGTCAGACGACAGGAACTAATTCACCCCTCCACTTT
.	.	TRBV15	TRBJ1-1	CATSRDKKAPEAFF	TGTGCCACCAGCAGAGATAAAAAAGCCCCGGAAGCTTTCTTT
.	few	TRBV7-8	TRBJ2-3	CASSLAGGAGTDTQYF	TGTGCCAGCAGCTTAGCGGGGGGCGCGGGCACAGATACGCAGTATTTT
.	many	TRBV4-2	TRBJ1-3	CASSPGADYDLPGDTIYF	TGTGCCAGCAGCCCGGGGGCGGACTATGACCTACCTGGAGACACCATATATTTT